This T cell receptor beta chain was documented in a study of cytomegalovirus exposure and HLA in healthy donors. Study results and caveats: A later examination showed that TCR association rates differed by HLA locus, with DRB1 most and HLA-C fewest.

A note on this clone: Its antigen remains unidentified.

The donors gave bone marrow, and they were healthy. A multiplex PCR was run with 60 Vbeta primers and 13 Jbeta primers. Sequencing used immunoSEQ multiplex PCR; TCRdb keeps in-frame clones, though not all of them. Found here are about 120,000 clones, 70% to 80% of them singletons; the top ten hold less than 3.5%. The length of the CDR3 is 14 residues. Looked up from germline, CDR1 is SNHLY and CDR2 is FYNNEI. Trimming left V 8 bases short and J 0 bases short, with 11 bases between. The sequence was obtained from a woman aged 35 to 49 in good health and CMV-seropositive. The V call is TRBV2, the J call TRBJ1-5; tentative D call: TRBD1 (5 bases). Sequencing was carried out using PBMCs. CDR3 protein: CASGGRGSNQPQHF. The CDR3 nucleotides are TGTGCCAGCGGGGGGAGGGGTAGCAATCAGCCCCAGCATTTT.